This TCR beta chain was captured in a study of T cells in Graves' hyperthyroidism and ophthalmopathy. There were TCR beta CDR3 regions amplified from RNA transcripts. HTBI primers were employed in a first-round RT-PCR of the TCR CDR3. TCRdb reprocessed the multiplex PCR reads with MiXCR, giving one entry per CDR3 protein. The sample holds about 600,000 distinct CDR3 sequences, approximately 15% seen once. General observations from the study: Model-based prediction identified ophthalmopathy a median around seven months prior to its onset.

Trimming took 2 bases from V and 4 from J; bases not matched to a gene: 5. The CDR3 covers 15 residues. The germline V gene has CDR1 DFQATT and CDR2 SNEGSKA (reference sequence). In this sample, this clonotype turned up many times. Its antigen is not identified. Ophthalmopathy patients had moderate-to-severe active disease, CAS ≥3, NOSPECS ≥4, and disease duration under 3 months. Patients with uncontrolled infections, other autoimmune diseases, pregnancy or lactation were excluded. V gene TRBV20-1 combines with J gene TRBJ2-1, with 10 bases fitting TRBD2. The sample comprised blood. The sequence was collected from a woman younger than 35 with Graves' ophthalmopathy. The CDR3 reads CSARPLAGTYNEQFF. The CDR3 bases are TGCAGTGCTAGACCACTAGCGGGAACGTACAATGAGCAGTTCTTC.